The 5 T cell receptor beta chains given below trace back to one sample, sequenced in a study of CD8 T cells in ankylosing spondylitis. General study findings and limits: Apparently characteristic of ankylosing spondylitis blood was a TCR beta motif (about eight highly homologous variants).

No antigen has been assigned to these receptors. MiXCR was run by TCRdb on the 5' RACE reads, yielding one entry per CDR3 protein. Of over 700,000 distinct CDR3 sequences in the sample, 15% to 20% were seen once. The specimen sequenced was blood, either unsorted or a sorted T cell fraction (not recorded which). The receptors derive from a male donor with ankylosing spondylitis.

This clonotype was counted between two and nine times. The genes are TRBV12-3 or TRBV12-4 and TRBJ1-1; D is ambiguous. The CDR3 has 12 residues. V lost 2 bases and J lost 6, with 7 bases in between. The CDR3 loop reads CASSLYLPEAFF. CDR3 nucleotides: TGTGCCAGCAGTTTATATCTTCCTGAAGCTTTCTTT.

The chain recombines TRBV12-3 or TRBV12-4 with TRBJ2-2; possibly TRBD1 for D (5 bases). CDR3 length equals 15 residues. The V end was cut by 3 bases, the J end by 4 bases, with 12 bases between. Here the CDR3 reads CASSFRGYGTGELFF. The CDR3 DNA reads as TGTGCCAGCAGTTTTAGGGGCTATGGCACCGGGGAGCTGTTTTTT.

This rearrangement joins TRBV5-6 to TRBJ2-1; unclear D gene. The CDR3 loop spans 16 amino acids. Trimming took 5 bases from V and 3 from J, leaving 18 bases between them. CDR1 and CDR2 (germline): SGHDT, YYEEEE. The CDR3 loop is CASSYYLENSYNEQFF. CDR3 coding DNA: TGTGCCAGCAGTTACTATCTTGAAAACAGCTACAATGAGCAGTTCTTC.

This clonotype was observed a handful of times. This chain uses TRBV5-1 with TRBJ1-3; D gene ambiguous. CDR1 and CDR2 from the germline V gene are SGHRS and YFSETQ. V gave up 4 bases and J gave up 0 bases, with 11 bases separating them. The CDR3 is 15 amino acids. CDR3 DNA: TGCGCCAGCAGCCCTCAGCCCGACTCTGGAAACACCATATATTTT. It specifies CASSPQPDSGNTIYF.

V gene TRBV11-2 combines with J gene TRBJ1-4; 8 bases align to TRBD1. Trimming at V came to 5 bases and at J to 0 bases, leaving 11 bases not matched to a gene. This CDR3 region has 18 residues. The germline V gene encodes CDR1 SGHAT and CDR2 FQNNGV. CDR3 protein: CASSLDRVRTATNEKLFF. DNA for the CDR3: TGTGCCAGCAGCCTGGACAGGGTGCGGACTGCAACTAATGAAAAACTGTTTTTT.